This T cell receptor beta chain was retrieved from a study of spatial heterogeneity in lung cancer. The time point was: sample taken at primary tumor resection. CDR3 length equals 14 residues. The germline V and J ends were trimmed by 4 bases and 7 bases, with 14 bases remaining between them. Per the germline V gene, CDR1 is SGHTA and CDR2 is FQGNSA. Details on this clonotype: The target antigen is unknown.

Points from the study as a whole: The number of expanded tumor alpha and beta chains correlated with mutation number.

MiXCR, applied by TCRdb to the 5' RACE reads, yields one record per CDR3 protein. The data hold 3,600 or so distinct CDR3 sequences, with over 8% observed a single time. The sequencing used lung tumor tissue, collected at surgery. This clonotype originated in a male donor with early-stage non-small cell lung cancer. V gene TRBV7-2 combines with J gene TRBJ2-4, with TRBD2 as a possible D gene (6 bases). CDR3 loop: CASSSSVEGNIQYF. CDR3 nucleotide sequence: TGTGCCAGCAGCTCGTCGGTGGAGGGGAACATTCAGTACTTC.